The T cell receptor beta chain under discussion was sequenced for a study of T-cell reconstitution after alpha-beta-depleted transplantation in children. Preparation of the TCRbeta library involved a method that used unique molecular identifiers. Each CDR3 protein is one row after TCRdb ran MiXCR on the PCR reads. This table has some 830,000 distinct CDR3 sequences, 15% to 20% appearing once. Germline lookup yields CDR1 KGHSH and CDR2 LQKENI. V shed 5 bases and J shed 3 bases, with 10 bases lying between them. There are 13 residues in the CDR3. Broader study findings: After transplant, high TCRbeta diversity at day 60 in some patients arose from surviving recipient T cells and thymic progenitors.

This clonotype was counted only a few times. Its antigen is not identified. Sequences were derived from PBMCs, mostly from graft donor cells, sampled 360 days after TCRalphabeta/CD19-depleted stem cell transplant. The chain carries TRBV18 and TRBJ2-5; D remains ambiguous. The sequence was obtained from a male patient younger than 18 who had a stem cell transplant for acute lymphoblastic leukemia, so the T cells may come from the graft donor. CDR3 residues: CASSSLPEETQYF. CDR3 coding DNA: TGTGCCAGCTCATCGCTGCCAGAAGAGACCCAGTACTTC.